The next 9 T cell receptor beta chains were all read from a single sample in a study of blood T cell repertoires in COVID-19. Some clones are missing from TCRdb's copy, which holds only in-frame ones; the method was immunoSEQ multiplex PCR. In the table there are 95,000 to 150,000 clones, roughly 89% of which are singletons. The sequencing input was peripheral blood. These receptors all stem from a man aged 35 to 55 with acute or convalescent COVID-19.

This clone was seen a few times. The genes are TRBV19 and TRBJ2-1; 10 positions agree with TRBD2. V lost 4 bases, J lost 7 bases, and 7 bases stayed unmatched. This CDR3 region has 15 residues. CDR1 is LNHDA and CDR2 is SQIVND in the germline V gene (reference sequence). As DNA, the CDR3 is TGTGCCAGTAGTACTTCGGCTAGCGGGAGAAATGAGCAGTTCTTC. This codes for CASSTSASGRNEQFF.

The J gene is TRBJ1-5, the V gene TRBV7-2; the match to TRBD1 covers 7 bases. The CDR3 runs to 15 residues. The germline V gene encodes CDR1 SGHTA and CDR2 FQGNSA. V lost 4 bases, J lost 0 bases, and 3 bases stayed unmatched. The CDR3 nucleotides are TGTGCCAGCAGCTGGACAGGCGCTAGCAATCAGCCCCAGCATTTT. It specifies CASSWTGASNQPQHF.

The chain joins TRBV5-5 to TRBJ1-4; the match to TRBD1 covers 9 bases. The junction had 12 bases not matched to a gene; V was cut back by 2 bases and J by 7 bases. Germline V gives CDR1 SGHKS, CDR2 YYEKEE (reference sequence). This CDR3 is 17 amino acids long. The CDR3 is CASSLRGQGFASEKLFF. CDR3 bases: TGTGCCAGCAGCTTAAGGGGACAGGGTTTCGCGTCTGAAAAACTGTTTTTT.

The count of this clone is one. The V gene is TRBV10-3, the J gene TRBJ2-1, with D possibly TRBD1 on 5 matching bases. Per germline, CDR1 ENHRY and CDR2 SYGVKD. The V end was cut by 3 bases, the J end by 3 bases, with 9 bases between. The CDR3 extends over 14 amino acids. The CDR3: CAISEKGDYNEQFF. The CDR3 region has the DNA TGTGCCATCAGTGAAAAAGGGGACTACAATGAGCAGTTCTTC.

The sample holds one count of this clone. The rearrangement links TRBV11-3 to TRBJ2-1, with D perhaps TRBD2 (5 bases). Germline V gene lookup returns CDR1 SGHNT and CDR2 YENEEA. V was trimmed by 5 bases and J by 2 bases, leaving 16 bases between them. The CDR3 has 16 amino acids. CDR3 nucleotide sequence: TGTGCCAGCAGCCTAATATACGGGGTAGCCTACAATGAGCAGTTCTTC. Its translation is CASSLIYGVAYNEQFF.

Of note for this clone: This likely comes from a read error, as the CDR3 has no conserved phenylalanine or tryptophan at its end. It is unclear where the CDR3 begins or ends on the DNA, so no DNA is shown, and the CDR3 is as TCRdb lists it. The CDR3 region is CASSFRRQPLFI. The rearrangement links TRBV12-3 or TRBV12-4 to TRBJ1-2; whether TRBD1, the table's D call, matches the DNA was not checked. The CDR3 totals 12 residues, both ends included.

The chain joins TRBV18 to TRBJ1-1, with 7 bases lining up with TRBD1. The CDR3 sequence is 15 residues long. V lost 0 bases and J lost 0; bases outside the gene matches: 1. Germline V gene sequence: CDR1 KGHSH, CDR2 LQKENI. The CDR3 sequence is CASSPPTGVNTEAFF. The DNA of the CDR3 is TGTGCCAGCTCACCACCTACAGGGGTGAACACTGAAGCTTTCTTT.

This chain uses TRBV13 with TRBJ2-3; 9 positions agree with TRBD2. The length of the CDR3 is 17 residues. V shed 5 bases, J shed 0 bases, and the junction held 9 bases outside the gene matches. Germline V gene data show CDR1 as PRHDT and CDR2 as FYEKMQ (reference sequence). Written as DNA, the CDR3 is TGTGCCAGCAGCCGAAAGGGACTAGCCTCTAGCACAGATACGCAGTATTTT. It codes for CASSRKGLASSTDTQYF.

V is TRBV15 and J is TRBJ1-5; 11 bases match TRBD1. Germline V CDR1 and CDR2: LNHNV, YYDKDF (reference sequence). V shed 4 bases and J 0 bases; nucleotides not matched to a gene: 8. CDR3 length: 18 residues. The CDR3 bases are TGTGCCACCAGCACGAGGACAGGGGGCCTTGGTAGCAATCAGCCCCAGCATTTT. It yields the protein CATSTRTGGLGSNQPQHF.